This record concerns one TCR beta chain sequence. What it binds is unknown. These data originate in a study of vaccination and CD4 T cells after COVID-19. The V end was cut by 3 bases, the J end by 8 bases, with 10 bases between. CDR3 length: 12 residues. Germline-derived CDR1 and CDR2 are LNHDA and SQIVND (reference sequence). Oncomine TCR Beta short-read sequencing was applied to DNA from cultured CD4+ T cells. TCRdb independently ran MiXCR on the PCR reads; one entry per CDR3 protein. The table lists roughly 10,000 distinct CDR3 sequences, 25% to 35% of them singletons. Treatment indicated: approximately 11-day PBMC culture with coronavirus spike peptide pools or control peptides (ViraFEST assay). Antigen-specific T cells were expanded with peptide pools by ViraFEST, and TCRs were then sequenced. General observations from the study: Of the reactive clones in convalescent patients, a median about 86% showed up only post-vaccination.

The chain links TRBV19 to TRBJ1-1, with D tentatively TRBD1 (5 bases). The receptor's source is a human donor who had recovered from COVID-19. The sequenced sample was CD4+ T cells from blood, cultured in vitro, obtained after SARS-CoV-2 vaccination. The CDR3 DNA follows: TGTGCCAGTAGTATCGGACAAAGAGAAGCTTTCTTT. It codes for CASSIGQREAFF.